The rows below give T cell receptor beta chains drawn from one sample of a study of blood T cell repertoires in COVID-19. Sequenced by immunoSEQ multiplex PCR; TCRdb stores in-frame clones only, minus some. The sample gives just over 650,000 clones, about nine tenths of which show up once; approximately 0.3% is in the top ten. The sample consisted of peripheral blood. The receptor set was obtained from a woman aged 18-35 years with acute or convalescent COVID-19. Both conserved end residues are part of each CDR3. The D gene is left open where the match is weak. The size field is filled for only some rows; it gives once, few, many or a size class.

j_call: TRBJ2-7
d_call: TRBD1
v_call: TRBV12-3/TRBV12-4
clone_size: NA
cdr3_nt: TGTGCCAGCAGTTGGGACAGGGTCAACGAGCAGTACTTC
cdr3_aa: CASSWDRVNEQYF

j_call: TRBJ1-6
d_call: TRBD1
v_call: TRBV19
clone_size: NA
cdr3_nt: TGTGCCAGTAGTTCCACCCCGGGACAGGGTTTTTGGCCCCTCCACTTT
cdr3_aa: CASSSTPGQGFWPLHF

j_call: TRBJ2-3
d_call: TRBD1
v_call: TRBV19
clone_size: NA
cdr3_nt: TGTGCCAGTAGTATTCAGCACAGGGGCAGCACAGATACGCAGTATTTT
cdr3_aa: CASSIQHRGSTDTQYF

j_call: TRBJ2-2
d_call: TRBD2
v_call: TRBV5-8
clone_size: NA
cdr3_nt: TGTGCCAGCGAGGGACTAGCGGGGAGAAAATCCGGGGAGCTGTTTTTT
cdr3_aa: CASEGLAGRKSGELFF

j_call: TRBJ2-2
d_call: NA
v_call: TRBV7-9
clone_size: NA
cdr3_nt: TGTGCCAGCAGCTTACTAGTTACTGGGGGCGCCGGGGAGCTGTTTTTT
cdr3_aa: CASSLLVTGGAGELFF

j_call: TRBJ1-1
d_call: NA
v_call: TRBV3-1/TRBV3-2
clone_size: NA
cdr3_nt: TGTGCCAGCAGCCAAGCCTGGGGGGGGGCATGGACTGAAGCTTTCTTT
cdr3_aa: CASSQAWGGAWTEAFF

j_call: TRBJ1-3
d_call: NA
v_call: TRBV7-2
clone_size: NA
cdr3_nt: TGTGCCAGCAGCTTAGACGGGGTAGCCGGAAACACCATATATTTT
cdr3_aa: CASSLDGVAGNTIYF

j_call: TRBJ1-2
d_call: TRBD1
v_call: TRBV11-2
clone_size: NA
cdr3_nt: TGTGCCAGCAGCTTAGATCGCCGGGACAGCGAGTCCTATGGCTACACCTTC
cdr3_aa: CASSLDRRDSESYGYTF

j_call: TRBJ2-7
d_call: NA
v_call: TRBV5-4
clone_size: NA
cdr3_nt: TGTGCCAGCAGCTTGGAGCGGGCCGCAGTTTACGAGCAGTACTTC
cdr3_aa: CASSLERAAVYEQYF

j_call: TRBJ2-7
d_call: NA
v_call: TRBV30
clone_size: NA
cdr3_nt: TGTGCCTGGGACTCAAGGAGCTCCTACGAGCAGTACTTC
cdr3_aa: CAWDSRSSYEQYF

j_call: TRBJ2-1
d_call: NA
v_call: TRBV29-1
clone_size: few
cdr3_nt: TGCAGCGTTGAAGACGACAGTACAAGCTCCTACAATGAGCAGTTCTTC
cdr3_aa: CSVEDDSTSSYNEQFF

j_call: TRBJ1-2
d_call: TRBD1
v_call: TRBV14
clone_size: NA
cdr3_nt: TGTGCCAGCAGCACGCGGGACAGCGTTTTTAACTATGGCTACACCTTC
cdr3_aa: CASSTRDSVFNYGYTF

j_call: TRBJ1-2
d_call: NA
v_call: TRBV28
clone_size: NA
cdr3_nt: TGTGCCAGCAGTTCCCCCGGGTATGGCTACACCTTC
cdr3_aa: CASSSPGYGYTF

j_call: TRBJ1-3
d_call: NA
v_call: TRBV30
clone_size: NA
cdr3_nt: TGTGCCTGGAGTGTAGGGCGGAGGAACACCATATATTTT
cdr3_aa: CAWSVGRRNTIYF

j_call: TRBJ2-7
d_call: TRBD1
v_call: TRBV9
clone_size: NA
cdr3_nt: TGTGCCAGCAGCGGAGGACAGGGGACGAACGAGCAGTACTTC
cdr3_aa: CASSGGQGTNEQYF

j_call: TRBJ2-3
d_call: TRBD1
v_call: TRBV24-1
clone_size: once
cdr3_nt: TGTGCCACCAGTGATTTAGGGACAGGGGGGCCAGATACGCAGTATTTT
cdr3_aa: CATSDLGTGGPDTQYF

j_call: TRBJ1-1
d_call: TRBD1
v_call: TRBV6-6
clone_size: NA
cdr3_nt: TGTGCCAGCAATGCGGGACAGGGTGGGACTGAAGCTTTCTTT
cdr3_aa: CASNAGQGGTEAFF

j_call: TRBJ2-2
d_call: NA
v_call: TRBV5-4
clone_size: NA
cdr3_nt: TGTGCCAGCAGCCTACCGGCCGGGGAGCTGTTTTTT
cdr3_aa: CASSLPAGELFF

j_call: TRBJ2-1
d_call: TRBD2
v_call: TRBV24-1
clone_size: NA
cdr3_nt: TGTGCCACCAGTGACCCACGGACTAGCCTGGGCGGTGAGCAGTTCTTC
cdr3_aa: CATSDPRTSLGGEQFF

j_call: TRBJ2-7
d_call: TRBD2
v_call: TRBV6-5
clone_size: NA
cdr3_nt: TGTGCCAGCAGCCCGGGAGGGGTAAGCTACGAGCAGTACTTC
cdr3_aa: CASSPGGVSYEQYF

j_call: TRBJ2-1
d_call: TRBD2
v_call: TRBV7-2
clone_size: NA
cdr3_nt: TGTGCCAGCAGCTCCCCCGGGGGGGTTGGAAATGAGCAGTTCTTC
cdr3_aa: CASSSPGGVGNEQFF

j_call: TRBJ1-5
d_call: NA
v_call: TRBV4-2
clone_size: NA
cdr3_nt: TGTGCCAGCAGCCAAGAAGAACTTCGAGATCAGCCCCAGCATTTT
cdr3_aa: CASSQEELRDQPQHF

j_call: TRBJ1-2
d_call: TRBD1
v_call: TRBV24-1
clone_size: NA
cdr3_nt: TGTGCCACCAGTGATGCTCGACAGGGTCCTAACTATGGCTACACCTTC
cdr3_aa: CATSDARQGPNYGYTF

j_call: TRBJ2-6
d_call: TRBD1
v_call: TRBV20-1
clone_size: NA
cdr3_nt: TGCAGTGCTAGTGGACAGGGCCATTCTTCTGGGGCCAACGTCCTGACTTTC
cdr3_aa: CSASGQGHSSGANVLTF

j_call: TRBJ2-7
d_call: TRBD1
v_call: TRBV9
clone_size: NA
cdr3_nt: TGTGCCAGCAGCGTAGGGGACAGGAGGTACGAGCAGTACTTC
cdr3_aa: CASSVGDRRYEQYF

j_call: TRBJ2-1
d_call: NA
v_call: TRBV5-4
clone_size: NA
cdr3_nt: TGTGCCAGCAGCCAGACCATCAACAGTTACAATGAGCAGTTCTTC
cdr3_aa: CASSQTINSYNEQFF